This TCR beta chain was profiled in a study of shared clonotypes between healthy human individuals. Study information: A donor's plate count was three for CD4 naive and three for CD4 memory; CD8 naive had two and CD8 memory one.

CDR1 and CDR2 from the germline V gene are SGHRS and YFSETQ. CDR3 length: 15 residues. V was cut by 3 bases and J by 0 bases, with 11 bases left in between. The table came from immunoSEQ multiplex PCR; TCRdb's copy has only in-frame clones and leaves some out. The table records 1,500,000 or so clones, more than 95% of them present only once. Regarding this clone: The antigen is not known. Other DNA sequences within the sample encode an identical CDR3.

Notes on the study in general: Non-shared clonotypes had lower generation probabilities than clonotypes shared by all four sorted-subset donors.

Source material: naive CD4+ T cells sorted from blood. This sample's subset: CD45RA+ positively selected. The clonotype originates from a man younger than 40 in good health. The chain recombines TRBV5-1 with TRBJ2-3; D possibly corresponds to TRBD2 (5 bases). CDR3 coding DNA: TGCGCCAGCAGCTCCCGGGGAGCTAGCACAGATACGCAGTATTTT. Encoded protein: CASSSRGASTDTQYF.